This T cell receptor (beta chain) was identified in a study of beta chain features in type 1 diabetes. Study-level findings and limits: Patients' naive, central memory and Treg TCRB repertoires seemed closer to one another than those of healthy donors.

On this clone: Its antigen is still unknown.

The isolated RNA, all of it, was reverse transcribed, so expressed TCRB transcripts were what got sequenced. TCRdb keeps only in-frame clones here, not all; method: immunoSEQ multiplex PCR. The sample shows about 250,000 clones, 13% to 15% of them seen only once. Sorting of CD4+ naive, central memory, regulatory and stem cell-like memory cells was performed via CD45RO/CCR7/CD25/CD127/CD95/CD27. This receptor was taken from a woman in her forties in good health. What was sequenced was naive CD4+ T cells from blood.

The CDR3 loop is CASTGGNTIYF. The CDR3 DNA reads TGTGCCAGCACGGGGGGAAACACCATATATTTT. The J gene is TRBJ1-3, the V gene TRBV27; D uncertain. This CDR3 has 11 amino acids. V dropped 7 bases and J dropped 4 bases, with 5 bases sitting between them. CDR1 is MNHEY and CDR2 is SMNVEV in the germline V gene (reference sequence).